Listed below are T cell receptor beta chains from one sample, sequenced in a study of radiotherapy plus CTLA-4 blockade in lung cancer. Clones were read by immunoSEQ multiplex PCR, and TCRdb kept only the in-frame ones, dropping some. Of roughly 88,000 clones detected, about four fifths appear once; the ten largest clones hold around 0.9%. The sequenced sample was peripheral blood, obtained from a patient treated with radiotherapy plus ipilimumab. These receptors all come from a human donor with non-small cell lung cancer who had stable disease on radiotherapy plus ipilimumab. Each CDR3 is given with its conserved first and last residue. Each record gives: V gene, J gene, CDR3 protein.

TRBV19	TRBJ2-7	CASSRDKSYEQYF
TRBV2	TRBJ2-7	CATAMDGGAAYEQYF
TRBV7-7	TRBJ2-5	CASSLGNLAGETQYF
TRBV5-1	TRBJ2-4	CASSSELGTSGIQYF
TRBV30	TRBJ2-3	CAWSVSPWDTQYF
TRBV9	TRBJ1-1	CASSPRGVNTEAFF
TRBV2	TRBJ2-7	CASRTGGDFGEQYF
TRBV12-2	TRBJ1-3	CASRSGNTIYF
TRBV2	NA	CASKQGIYEQYF
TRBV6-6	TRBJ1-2	CASSSLEGNYGYTF
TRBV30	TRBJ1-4	CAWSGQLNEKLFF
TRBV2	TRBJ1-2	CASKRGGGYGYTF
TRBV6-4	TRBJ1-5	CASSDQAGLRPQHF
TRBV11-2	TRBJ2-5	CASSPGGWATQYF
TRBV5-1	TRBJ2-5	CASSLASSGGQETQYF
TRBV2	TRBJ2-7	CASRSQVGGTYEQYF
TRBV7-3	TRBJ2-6	CASSLLGANVLTF
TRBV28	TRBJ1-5	CASSRLQINQPQHF
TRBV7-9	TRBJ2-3	CASSYGAGGPGDTQYF
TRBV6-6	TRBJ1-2	CASSYSGGPQGHTF
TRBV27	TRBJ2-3	CASSLWPGQGDTQYF
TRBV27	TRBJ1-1	CASSLSTWTEAFF
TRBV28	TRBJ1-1	CASNGVGHGGQQGGLGAFF
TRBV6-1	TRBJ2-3	CASSAPAGGPRDTQYF
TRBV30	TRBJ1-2	CAWSAERGREGVGGYGYTF
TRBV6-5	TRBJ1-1	CASSASITSNTEAFF
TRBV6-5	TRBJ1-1	CASSGVNTEAFF
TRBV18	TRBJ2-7	CASSRQDYEQYF
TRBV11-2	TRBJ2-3	CASRGGKRIGTQYF
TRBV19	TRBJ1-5	CASSIMPGNQPQHF
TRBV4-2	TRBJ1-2	CASSQPGTGTYGYTF